A single sample gave rise to the 20 T cell receptor beta chains below, sequenced in a study of blood T cell repertoires in COVID-19. Assay used: immunoSEQ multiplex PCR; TCRdb lists only in-frame clones, some missing. Of some 80,000 clones listed, about 76% are singletons. The sample comprised peripheral blood. The receptors derive from a man older than 75 with acute or convalescent COVID-19.

This chain uses TRBV24-1 with TRBJ2-1; D is possibly TRBD1 (6 bases). This CDR3 comprises 14 residues. Germline loops: CDR1 KGHDR, CDR2 SFDVKD. Trimming pared 7 bases from V and 3 bases from J, leaving 12 bases between. DNA for the CDR3: TGTGCCACCAGCGAGGGGGACCTCTACAATGAGCAGTTCTTC. Amino acids: CATSEGDLYNEQFF.

This chain uses TRBV20-1 with TRBJ2-5, with D hard to call. V was trimmed by 0 bases and J by 4 bases, leaving 3 bases between them. This CDR3 has 11 amino acids. CDR1 is DFQATT and CDR2 is SNEGSKA in the germline V gene (reference sequence). The CDR3 DNA reads TGCAGTGCTAGAGATAGAGAGACCCAGTACTTC. This encodes CSARDRETQYF.

A few counts support this clone. Other DNA sequences from this sample encode an identical CDR3 as well. The rearrangement links TRBV7-9 to TRBJ1-1, with D possibly matching TRBD1 (5 bases). The V and J ends lost 3 bases and 1 base respectively, with 9 bases between them. Germline V gene lookup returns CDR1 SEHNR and CDR2 FQNEAQ (reference sequence). This CDR3 has 14 residues. In DNA form, the CDR3 reads TGTGCCAGCAGCTTGGCAGGGCAGAACACTGAAGCTTTCTTT. This gives the protein CASSLAGQNTEAFF.

This clone was found once. The J gene is TRBJ2-7, the V gene TRBV5-1; 9 bases are a match to TRBD1. Germline V lookup: CDR1 SGHRS, CDR2 YFSETQ. V gave up 4 bases and J gave up 3 bases; unmatched junction bases: 5. The CDR3 has 14 residues. CDR3: CASSRETGGYEQYF. CDR3 sequence (DNA): TGCGCCAGCAGCCGGGAGACAGGGGGCTACGAGCAGTACTTC.

The rearrangement joins TRBV14 to TRBJ1-3; D not resolved. V dropped 4 bases and J dropped 3 bases, with 10 bases sitting between them. Per germline, CDR1 SGHDN and CDR2 FVKESK. The CDR3 length is 14 residues. The CDR3 region is CASSRRGFGNTIYF. CDR3 nucleotides: TGTGCCAGCAGCCGGAGAGGATTTGGAAACACCATATATTTT.

The chain links TRBV2 to TRBJ1-1, with no clear D. Germline CDR1 reads SNHLY; CDR2 reads FYNNEI. The V gene lost 3 bases and the J gene lost 0 bases, with 14 bases spanning the gap. This CDR3 spans 16 amino acids. This chain's CDR3 is CASSDSGLPLNTEAFF. The CDR3 DNA follows: TGTGCCAGCAGTGATTCGGGGTTACCTTTGAACACTGAAGCTTTCTTT.

The CDR3 loop is CASFGQGRDTQYF. The CDR3 region has the DNA TGCGCCAGCTTCGGACAGGGGAGGGATACGCAGTATTTT. The J gene is TRBJ2-3, the V gene TRBV5-1, with 9 bases identical to TRBD1. Germline V CDR1 and CDR2: SGHRS, YFSETQ. The CDR3 consists of 13 residues. Trimming at V came to 7 bases and at J to 6 bases, leaving 6 bases not matched to a gene.

A single count supports this clone. V is TRBV18 and J is TRBJ1-3; 8 nucleotides agree with TRBD1. V was pared by 4 bases and J by 3 bases, with 8 bases of the junction left unmatched. Germline values: CDR1 KGHSH, CDR2 LQKENI. The CDR3 runs 16 residues. The CDR3 DNA is TGTGCCAGCTCACTTGCAGGGGGCGTCAGTGGAAACACCATATATTTT. Translating it yields CASSLAGGVSGNTIYF.

V usage is TRBV20-1 and J usage is TRBJ2-1, with TRBD2 matching 10 bases. V was clipped by 3 bases and J by 8 bases; unmatched bases: 1. Germline loops: CDR1 DFQATT, CDR2 SNEGSKA (reference sequence). CDR3 length: 12 amino acids. The CDR3 here is CSASGTSDEQFF. DNA for the CDR3: TGCAGTGCTAGTGGGACTAGCGATGAGCAGTTCTTC.

This chain joins TRBV29-1 and TRBJ1-1; D not certain. The germline V gene has CDR1 SQVTM and CDR2 ANQGSEA. V gave up 7 bases and J gave up 3 bases, with 15 bases separating them. This CDR3 has 13 amino acids. DNA of the CDR3: TGCAGCGACCAGACGCGGAAGGACACTGAAGCTTTCTTT. It codes for CSDQTRKDTEAFF. Full variable domain (missing parts from reference TRBV29-1 and TRBJ1-1): SAVISQKPSRDICQRGTSLTIQCQVDSQVTMMFWYRQQPGQSLTLIATANQGSEATYESGFVIDKFPISRPNLTFSTLTVSNMSPEDSSIYLCSDQTRKDTEAFFGQGTRLTVV.

The chain links TRBV7-8 to TRBJ2-3, with no clear D. Germline CDR1 is SGHVS and CDR2 is FQNEAQ. V dropped 5 bases and J dropped 2 bases, with 11 bases sitting between them. The CDR3 runs 14 residues. In DNA form, the CDR3 reads TGTGCCAGCAGCCCCTCCGCGCTCACAGATACGCAGTATTTT. Encoded protein: CASSPSALTDTQYF.

This rearrangement joins TRBV10-3 to TRBJ2-3; a possible D gene is TRBD2 (5 bases). The germline V gene has CDR1 ENHRY and CDR2 SYGVKD. This CDR3 has 14 amino acids. The V end was cut by 5 bases, the J end by 2 bases, with 11 bases between. The CDR3 DNA reads as TGTGCCATCAGTACTTACCGGGACACAGATACGCAGTATTTT. Encoded protein: CAISTYRDTDTQYF.

Concerning this clone itself: This specimen includes other DNA sequences encoding the same CDR3. The V and J genes are TRBV5-1 and TRBJ1-2; D not resolved. CDR1 SGHRS and CDR2 YFSETQ come from the germline V gene. The ends were cut back, 0 bases at V and 2 bases at J, with 8 bases in the middle. This CDR3 comprises 14 residues. CDR3 sequence (DNA): TGCGCCAGCAGCTTGGAGTCAGTCAACTATGGCTACACCTTC. It encodes CASSLESVNYGYTF.

V gene TRBV30 combines with J gene TRBJ1-6; D might be TRBD1 (5 bases). CDR3 length: 15 amino acids. Germline V lookup: CDR1 GTSNPN, CDR2 SVGIG (reference sequence). V was pared by 2 bases and J by 7 bases, with 15 bases between. The CDR3 nucleotides read TGTGCCTGGAGTTCATTAAGGGGTCTCAATTCACCCCTCCACTTT. Translation: CAWSSLRGLNSPLHF. The entire variable domain, with the rest obtained from reference TRBV30 and TRBJ1-6, is as follows: SQTIHQWPATLVQPVGSPLSLECTVEGTSNPNLYWYRQAAGRGLQLLFYSVGIGQISSEVPQNLSASRPQDRQFILSSKKLLLSDSGFYLCAWSSLRGLNSPLHFGNGTRLTVT.

By share of the sample, this clone is medium-sized. The chain combines TRBV5-1 with TRBJ2-3; 11 bases agree with TRBD2. V lost 5 bases to trimming and J lost 0 bases; unmatched junction nucleotides: 5. CDR1 and CDR2 from the germline V gene are SGHRS and YFSETQ. The CDR3 is made up of 16 amino acids. The CDR3 nucleotides read TGCGCCAGCAGGGTAGCGGGAGGGCCTAGCACAGATACGCAGTATTTT. Amino acid sequence: CASRVAGGPSTDTQYF.

This rearrangement joins TRBV27 to TRBJ1-1; D is undetermined. There are 15 residues in the CDR3. Between the trimmed V and J ends, which lost 6 bases and 6 bases, there was a span of 20 bases. Germline V gene sequence: CDR1 MNHEY, CDR2 SMNVEV (reference sequence). CDR3 bases: TGTGCCAGCAGGATGGTGAGGGTCGGTTTCTCTGAAGCTTTCTTT. This codes for CASRMVRVGFSEAFF.

Details on this clone: The same CDR3 arises from other DNA sequences in this sample as well. The genes are TRBV5-1 and TRBJ2-5; a weak D match, TRBD1 (6 bases). Germline CDR1 reads SGHRS; CDR2 reads YFSETQ. Deletions cut 5 bases from V and 5 bases from J, with 13 bases between. This CDR3 comprises 13 residues. The CDR3 protein is CASSPGQGETQYF. In DNA form, the CDR3 reads TGCGCCAGCAGTCCGGGGCAGGGGGAGACCCAGTACTTC.

This clone was counted a single time. The rearrangement links TRBV7-3 to TRBJ2-2; 8 bases fit TRBD2. The CDR3 extends over 15 amino acids. Germline V CDR1 and CDR2: SGHTA, FQGTGA. With 5 bases clipped from V and 2 bases from J, the junction kept 4 bases outside the gene matches. The CDR3 DNA reads TGTGCCAGCAGCACTAGCGGATTCAACACCGGGGAGCTGTTTTTT. As protein: CASSTSGFNTGELFF. The full variable domain, completed using reference TRBV7-3 and TRBJ2-2, is GAGVSQTPSNKVTEKGKYVELRCDPISGHTALYWYRQSLGQGPEFLIYFQGTGAADDSGLPNDRFFAVRPEGSVSTLKIQRTERGDSAVYLCASSTSGFNTGELFFGEGSRLTVL.

This clone was seen just once. The chain has TRBV27 and TRBJ1-2, with 9 nucleotides matching TRBD1. The CDR3 is made up of 13 amino acids. Germline loops: CDR1 MNHEY, CDR2 SMNVEV (reference sequence). V lost 11 bases, J lost 6 bases, and 10 bases stayed unmatched. DNA for the CDR3: TGTGCCGGGGGACGGACAGGGGATAATGGCTACACCTTC. Its translation is CAGGRTGDNGYTF.

The chain couples TRBV5-8 to TRBJ2-5, with a possible D match to TRBD1 (5 bases). CDR1 and CDR2 (germline): SGHTS, YDEGEE. This CDR3 is 13 amino acids long. Trimming shortened V by 1 base and J by 7 bases, and 11 bases separated the two germline ends. The CDR3 protein is CASSLPDSGTQYF. DNA of the CDR3: TGTGCCAGCAGCTTGCCCGACAGTGGGACCCAGTACTTC.